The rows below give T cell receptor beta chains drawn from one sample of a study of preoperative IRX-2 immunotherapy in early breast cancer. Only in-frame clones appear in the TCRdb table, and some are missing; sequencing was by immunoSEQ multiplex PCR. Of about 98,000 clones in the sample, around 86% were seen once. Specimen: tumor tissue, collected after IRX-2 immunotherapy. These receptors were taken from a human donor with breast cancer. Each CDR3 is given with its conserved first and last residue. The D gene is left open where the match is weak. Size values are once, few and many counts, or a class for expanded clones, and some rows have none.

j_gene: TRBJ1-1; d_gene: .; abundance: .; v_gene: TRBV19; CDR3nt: TGTGCCACCAGCCCAGGGCCCTTCGGTGAAGCTTTCTTT; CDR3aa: CATSPGPFGEAFF
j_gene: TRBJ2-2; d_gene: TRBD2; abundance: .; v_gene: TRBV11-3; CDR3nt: TGTGCCAGCAGCTACAGCGGGGTAGGCACCGGGGAGCTGTTTTTT; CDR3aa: CASSYSGVGTGELFF
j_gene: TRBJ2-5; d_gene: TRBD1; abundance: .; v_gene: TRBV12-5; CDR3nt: TGTGCTAGTGGTTTGGTAGGTAAAGAGTCAGGGGGAACCCAAGAGACCCAGTACTTC; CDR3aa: CASGLVGKESGGTQETQYF
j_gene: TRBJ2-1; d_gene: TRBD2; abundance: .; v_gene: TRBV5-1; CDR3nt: TGCGCCAGCAGCTTGGAGAGTAGCGGGCGTACTTACTCCTACAATGAGCAGTTCTTC; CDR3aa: CASSLESSGRTYSYNEQFF
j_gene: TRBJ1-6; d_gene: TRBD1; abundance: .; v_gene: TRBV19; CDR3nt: TGTGCCAGTAGATCCGGGACAGGGCCCTCACCCCTCCACTTT; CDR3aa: CASRSGTGPSPLHF
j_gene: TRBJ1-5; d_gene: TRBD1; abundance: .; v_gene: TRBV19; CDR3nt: TGTGCCAGTAGTATGGGACAGGGGGCCCCGAATCAGCCCCAGCATTTT; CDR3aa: CASSMGQGAPNQPQHF
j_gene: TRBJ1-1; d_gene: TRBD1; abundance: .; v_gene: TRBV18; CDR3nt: TGTGCCAGCTCACCCCGGGACAGGGACACTGAAGCTTTCTTT; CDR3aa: CASSPRDRDTEAFF
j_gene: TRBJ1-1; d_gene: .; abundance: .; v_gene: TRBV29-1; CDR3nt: TGCAGCGTTGTTAGGCCGCCGAACACTGAAGCTTTCTTT; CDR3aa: CSVVRPPNTEAFF
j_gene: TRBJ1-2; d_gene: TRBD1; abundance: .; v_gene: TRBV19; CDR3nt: TGTGCCAGTATCCCCGGGACAGGGGTTAACTATGGCTACACCTTC; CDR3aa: CASIPGTGVNYGYTF
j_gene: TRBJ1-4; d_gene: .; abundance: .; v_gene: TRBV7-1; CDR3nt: TGTGCCAGCAGCTTACACCAGGGGGAAAAACTGTTTTTT; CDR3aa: CASSLHQGEKLFF
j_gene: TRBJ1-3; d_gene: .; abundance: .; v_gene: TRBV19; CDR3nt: TGTGCCAGTAGTATGGGCAGAACCTCTGGAAACACCATATATTTT; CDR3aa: CASSMGRTSGNTIYF
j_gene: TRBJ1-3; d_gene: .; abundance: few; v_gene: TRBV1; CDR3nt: TGCGCCAGCAGCCAGGGCAGGGGAAGGGACACCATATATTTT; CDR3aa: CASSQGRGRDTIYF
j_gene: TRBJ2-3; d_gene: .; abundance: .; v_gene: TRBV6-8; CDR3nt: TGTGCCAGCGGGCGGAGCACAGATACGCAGTATTTT; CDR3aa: CASGRSTDTQYF
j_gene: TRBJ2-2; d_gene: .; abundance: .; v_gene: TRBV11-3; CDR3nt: TGTGCCAGCAGCTCACCAGGACTATCAGCGAACACCGGGGAGCTGTTTTTT; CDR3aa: CASSSPGLSANTGELFF
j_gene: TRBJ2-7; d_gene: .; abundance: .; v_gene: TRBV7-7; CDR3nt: TGTGCCAGCAGCCCGACACGGACACGAACGGCCTACGAGCAGTACTTC; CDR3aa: CASSPTRTRTAYEQYF
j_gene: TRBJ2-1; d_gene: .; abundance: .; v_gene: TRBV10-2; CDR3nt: TGCGCCAGCAGGGCAGGGGTTACTCATGAGCAGTTCTTC; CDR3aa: CASRAGVTHEQFF
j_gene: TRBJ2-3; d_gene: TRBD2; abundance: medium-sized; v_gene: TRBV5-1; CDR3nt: TGCGCCAGCAGCTTGGCGGGGGTCGGCGGGAGGACTATGGATACGCAGTATTTT; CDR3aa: CASSLAGVGGRTMDTQYF
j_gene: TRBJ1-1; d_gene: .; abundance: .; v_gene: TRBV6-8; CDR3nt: TGTGCCAGCAGTATCTCGTGGCAGGACACTGAAGCTTTCTTT; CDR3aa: CASSISWQDTEAFF
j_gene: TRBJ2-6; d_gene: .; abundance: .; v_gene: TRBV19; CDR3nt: TGTGCCAGTAGTTCCCTCTCTGGGGCCAACGTCCTGACTTTC; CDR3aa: CASSSLSGANVLTF
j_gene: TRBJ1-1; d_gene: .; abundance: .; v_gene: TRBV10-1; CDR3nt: TGCGCCAGCAGTGGAGGCAGCAACACTGAAGCTTTCTTT; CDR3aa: CASSGGSNTEAFF